The table lists the clone carrying this T cell receptor (beta chain) with many counts. Its specificity is unknown. Germline V gene sequence: CDR1 SGHTA, CDR2 FQGNSA. The V segment lost 0 bases and the J segment 0 bases; nucleotides outside the gene matches: 2. This CDR3 has 16 residues. The data derive from a study of neurological immune-mediated disorders. Indicated time point: technical triplicate 3. For the unsorted libraries, 2 million PBMCs stored at -80 C served as input. Synthesis of cDNA used 5'RACE (with 10-nucleotide random UMIs). From the 5' RACE reads, TCRdb called clonotypes with MiXCR, one entry per CDR3 protein. The sample contains nearly 45,000 distinct CDR3 sequences, 20% to 25% of which appear only once. Study conclusions and caveats: Patients with HTLV-1-associated myelopathy showed the most TCR clonal expansion. Those with multiple sclerosis showed the least, falling below healthy controls. Because no CDR3 amino acid sequences were shared across subjects by expanded clones, private repertoires were suggested in all groups.

The sequence was collected from a man aged 55 to 70 with HTLV-1-associated myelopathy (HAM/TSP). Sequences were obtained from PBMCs. The J gene is TRBJ2-7, the V gene TRBV7-2; 10 nucleotides agree with TRBD2. The CDR3 here is CASSLASSGGSYEQYF. The CDR3 nucleotides are TGTGCCAGCAGCTTAGCGTCTAGCGGGGGCTCCTACGAGCAGTACTTC.